This TCR beta chain derives from a study of T-cell memory formation after mild COVID-19. Constant-segment primers served in 5'RACE that generated TCR alpha and TCR beta cDNA libraries bearing sample barcodes and UMIs. TCRdb analysed the 5' RACE reads with MiXCR anew, one entry per CDR3 protein. The data hold about 600,000 distinct CDR3 sequences, with approximately 21% observed a single time. This clonotype was observed a few times. Its antigen is undetermined. This CDR3 spans 15 amino acids. V was pared by 7 bases and J by 1 base, with 16 bases between. In germline, CDR1 is LNHDA, CDR2 SQIVND (reference sequence). Overall study findings and caveats: Within pre-infection memory, some responding clones were found, suggesting cross-reactive memory joined.

This receptor was identified in an adult woman who had mild COVID-19 (a few samples of this study predate the infection). Cell type and time point are not known. The specimen sequenced was PBMCs or a T cell subset sorted from them (not recorded which). V and J are TRBV19 and TRBJ1-2; TRBD1 might be the D (5 bases). This CDR3 is CASIPSGGLNYGYTF. CDR3 DNA: TGTGCCAGTATCCCCTCCGGGGGTCTTAACTATGGCTACACCTTC.